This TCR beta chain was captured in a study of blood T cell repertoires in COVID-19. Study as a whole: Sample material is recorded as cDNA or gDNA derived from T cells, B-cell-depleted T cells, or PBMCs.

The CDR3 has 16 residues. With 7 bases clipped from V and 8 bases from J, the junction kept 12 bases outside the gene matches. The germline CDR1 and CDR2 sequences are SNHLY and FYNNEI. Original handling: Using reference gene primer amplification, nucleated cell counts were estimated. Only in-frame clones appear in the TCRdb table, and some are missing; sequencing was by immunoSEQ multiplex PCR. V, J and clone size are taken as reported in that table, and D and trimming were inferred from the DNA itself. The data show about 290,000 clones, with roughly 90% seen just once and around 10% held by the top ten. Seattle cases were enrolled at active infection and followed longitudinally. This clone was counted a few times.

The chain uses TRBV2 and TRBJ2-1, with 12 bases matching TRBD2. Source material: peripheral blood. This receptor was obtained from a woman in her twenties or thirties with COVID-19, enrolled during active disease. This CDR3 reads CASTLASGGVKDEQFF. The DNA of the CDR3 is TGTGCCAGCACCCTGGCTAGCGGGGGGGTTAAGGATGAGCAGTTCTTC.